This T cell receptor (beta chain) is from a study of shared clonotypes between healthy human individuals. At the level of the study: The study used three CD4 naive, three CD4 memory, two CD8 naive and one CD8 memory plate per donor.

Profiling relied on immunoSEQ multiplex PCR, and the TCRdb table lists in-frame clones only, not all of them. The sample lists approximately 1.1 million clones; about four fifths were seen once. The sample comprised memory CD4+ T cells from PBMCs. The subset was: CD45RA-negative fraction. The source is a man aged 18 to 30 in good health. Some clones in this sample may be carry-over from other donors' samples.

The CDR3 DNA sequence: TGTGCCAGCAGCCTGGGACTAGCGGGAGAGTATGAGCAGTTCTTC. Residues: CASSLGLAGEYEQFF. This chain connects TRBV11-2 to TRBJ2-1; 14 bases map to TRBD2. This CDR3 contains 15 residues. Germline V gives CDR1 SGHAT, CDR2 FQNNGV. Trimming cost V 5 bases and J 8 bases; bases outside gene matches: 5.